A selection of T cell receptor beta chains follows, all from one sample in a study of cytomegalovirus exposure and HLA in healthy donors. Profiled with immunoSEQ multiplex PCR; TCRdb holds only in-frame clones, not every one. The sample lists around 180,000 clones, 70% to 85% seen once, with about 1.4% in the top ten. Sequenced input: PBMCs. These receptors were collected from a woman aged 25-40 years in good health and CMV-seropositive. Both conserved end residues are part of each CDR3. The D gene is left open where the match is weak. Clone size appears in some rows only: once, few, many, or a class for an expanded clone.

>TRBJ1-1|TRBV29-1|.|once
CSVAHSNTEAFF
TGCAGCGTTGCTCACTCGAACACTGAAGCTTTCTTT
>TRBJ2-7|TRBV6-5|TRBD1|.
CASSYTGTGVYEQYF
TGTGCCAGCAGTTACACCGGGACAGGGGTCTACGAGCAGTACTTC
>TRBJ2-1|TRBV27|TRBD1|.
CASSLQGQAIGGQFF
TGTGCCAGCAGTTTACAGGGACAGGCGATCGGTGGGCAGTTCTTC
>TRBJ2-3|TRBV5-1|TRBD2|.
CASSFGISWDYNTDTQYF
TGCGCCAGCAGCTTCGGTATTTCGTGGGACTATAACACAGATACGCAGTATTTT
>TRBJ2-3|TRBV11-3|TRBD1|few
CASSLYSQGATQYF
TGTGCCAGCAGCTTATACTCCCAGGGGGCTACGCAGTATTTT
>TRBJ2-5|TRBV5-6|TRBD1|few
CASSLTPDRVETQYF
TGTGCCAGCAGCCTAACCCCGGACAGGGTAGAGACCCAGTACTTC
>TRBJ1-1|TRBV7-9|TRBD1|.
CASSFDRARLDTEAFF
TGTGCCAGCAGCTTTGACAGGGCTAGGTTGGACACTGAAGCTTTCTTT
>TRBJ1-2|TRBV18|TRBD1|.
CASSPGALDKGAEYGYTF
TGTGCCAGCTCACCAGGCGCGCTGGACAAGGGGGCAGAATATGGCTACACCTTC
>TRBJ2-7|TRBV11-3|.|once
CASSLAPRADSYEQYF
TGTGCCAGCAGCTTAGCCCCTAGGGCGGACAGCTACGAGCAGTACTTC
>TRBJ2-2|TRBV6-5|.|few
CASSRNTGELFF
TGTGCCAGCAGCAGAAACACCGGGGAGCTGTTTTTT
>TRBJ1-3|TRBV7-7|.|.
CASSRDASSGNTIYF
TGTGCCAGCAGCCGGGATGCCTCCTCTGGAAACACCATATATTTT
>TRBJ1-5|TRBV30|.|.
CAWSTGGTGQPQHF
TGTGCCTGGTCGACAGGAGGAACGGGTCAGCCCCAGCATTTT
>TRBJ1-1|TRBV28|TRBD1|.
CASSFPRDRGPGTEAFF
TGTGCCAGCAGTTTCCCCCGGGACAGGGGGCCGGGGACTGAAGCTTTCTTT
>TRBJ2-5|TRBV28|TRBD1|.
CASTDRGEETQYF
TGTGCCAGCACCGACAGGGGGGAAGAGACCCAGTACTTC
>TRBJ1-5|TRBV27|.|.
CASSFNRNQPQHF
TGTGCCAGCAGTTTTAATCGCAATCAGCCCCAGCATTTT
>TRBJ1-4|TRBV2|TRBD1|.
CASSVGQGEREKLFF
TGTGCCAGCAGTGTCGGACAGGGTGAAAGAGAAAAACTGTTTTTT
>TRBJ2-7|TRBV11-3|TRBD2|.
CASSPGTSGSHEQYF
TGTGCCAGCAGTCCGGGGACTAGCGGGAGCCACGAGCAGTACTTC
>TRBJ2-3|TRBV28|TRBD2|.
CVAGGVTDTQYF
TGTGTTGCCGGGGGGGTCACAGATACGCAGTATTTT
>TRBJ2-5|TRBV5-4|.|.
CASSLGGGVQETQYF
TGTGCCAGCAGCTTGGGGGGCGGAGTCCAAGAGACCCAGTACTTC
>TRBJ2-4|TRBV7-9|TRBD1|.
CASSLQGAEPQYF
TGTGCCAGCAGCTTACAGGGGGCAGAACCTCAGTACTTC
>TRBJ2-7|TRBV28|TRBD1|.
CASSWDRDGAYEQYF
TGTGCCAGCAGTTGGGACAGGGACGGAGCCTACGAGCAGTACTTC
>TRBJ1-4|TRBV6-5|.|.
CASSLRGATNEKLFF
TGTGCCAGCAGTTTAAGAGGCGCAACTAATGAAAAACTGTTTTTT
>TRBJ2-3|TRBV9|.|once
CASSWSGSETTDTQYF
TGTGCCAGCAGTTGGAGCGGTAGCGAGACCACAGATACGCAGTATTTT
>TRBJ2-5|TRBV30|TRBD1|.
CAWSQQGSDQYF
TGTGCCTGGAGCCAACAGGGGTCAGACCAGTACTTC
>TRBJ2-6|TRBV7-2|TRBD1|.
CASSQQGAGANVLTF
TGTGCCAGCAGCCAACAGGGGGCTGGGGCCAACGTCCTGACTTTC
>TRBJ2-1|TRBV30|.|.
CAWSVGRVAYNEQFF
TGTGCCTGGAGTGTCGGCAGGGTGGCCTACAATGAGCAGTTCTTC
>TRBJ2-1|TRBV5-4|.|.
CASSLLAAYNEQFF
TGTGCCAGCAGCTTGTTAGCAGCATACAATGAGCAGTTCTTC
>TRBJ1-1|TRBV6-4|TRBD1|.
CASSGQGATEAFF
TGTGCCAGCAGTGGACAGGGGGCCACTGAAGCTTTCTTT
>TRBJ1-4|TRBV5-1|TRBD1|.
CASSATGVNEKLFF
TGCGCCAGCAGCGCTACAGGGGTTAATGAAAAACTGTTTTTT
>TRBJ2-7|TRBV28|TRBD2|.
CASKTSGSYEQYF
TGTGCCAGCAAAACTAGCGGGAGCTACGAGCAGTACTTC
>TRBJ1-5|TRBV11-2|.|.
CASSLGGSHNQPQHF
TGTGCCAGCAGCTTAGGGGGCAGTCACAATCAGCCCCAGCATTTT
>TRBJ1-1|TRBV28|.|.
CASSIQGNTEAFF
TGTGCCAGCAGCATACAGGGGAACACTGAAGCTTTCTTT
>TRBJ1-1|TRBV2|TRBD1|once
CASRGQDANTEAFF
TGTGCCAGCAGGGGACAGGACGCGAACACTGAAGCTTTCTTT
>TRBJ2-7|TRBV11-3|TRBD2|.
CASSLSGNSHEQYF
TGTGCCAGCAGCTTGAGCGGGAACAGTCACGAGCAGTACTTC
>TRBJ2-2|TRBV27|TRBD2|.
CASSRPGLLSTGELFF
TGTGCCAGCAGCCGCCCGGGACTACTAAGCACCGGGGAGCTGTTTTTT
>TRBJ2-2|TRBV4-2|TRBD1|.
CASSPPSFPGGNTGELFF
TGTGCCAGCAGCCCACCTTCGTTCCCAGGGGGCAACACCGGGGAGCTGTTTTTT
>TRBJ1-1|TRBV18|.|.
CASYPGQYFTEAFF
TGTGCCAGCTACCCGGGACAATACTTCACTGAAGCTTTCTTT
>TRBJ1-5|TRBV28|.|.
CASHPDSSGQPQHF
TGTGCCAGCCACCCCGACAGCTCTGGCCAGCCCCAGCATTTT
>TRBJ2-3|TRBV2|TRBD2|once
CASSQRDVADTQYF
TGTGCCAGTTCACAGCGGGACGTTGCAGATACGCAGTATTTT
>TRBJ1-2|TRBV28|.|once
CASSFRLEGSGYTF
TGTGCCAGCAGTTTCCGACTCGAGGGTTCTGGCTACACCTTC
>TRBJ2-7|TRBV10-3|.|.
CAISPGVFHEQYF
TGTGCCATCAGCCCAGGTGTATTCCACGAGCAGTACTTC
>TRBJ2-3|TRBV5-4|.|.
CASRGGLGEADTQYF
TGTGCCAGCAGAGGCGGGCTAGGTGAGGCAGATACGCAGTATTTT
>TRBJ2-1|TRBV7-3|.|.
CASSLVGTSDNEQFF
TGTGCCAGCAGCTTAGTGGGGACAAGCGACAATGAGCAGTTCTTC
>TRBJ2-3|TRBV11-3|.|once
CASSNTVGSDTQYF
TGTGCCAGCAGCAATACGGTGGGCTCAGATACGCAGTATTTT
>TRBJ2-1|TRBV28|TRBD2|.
CASSLPPLAGERGEQFF
TGTGCCAGCAGCCTCCCCCCTCTAGCGGGAGAACGGGGTGAGCAGTTCTTC
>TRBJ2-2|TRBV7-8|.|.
CASSLTPRLISGELFF
TGTGCCAGCAGCTTAACTCCCCGTCTCATCTCCGGGGAGCTGTTTTTT
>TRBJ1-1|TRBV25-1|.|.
CASSVRRDTEAFF
TGTGCCAGCAGTGTCCGGAGGGACACTGAAGCTTTCTTT
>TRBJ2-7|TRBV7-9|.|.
CASKGLPYEQYF
TGTGCCAGCAAGGGACTTCCCTACGAGCAGTACTTC
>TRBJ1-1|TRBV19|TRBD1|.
CASSARTGGAINTEAFF
TGTGCCAGTAGTGCTCGGACAGGCGGGGCAATTAACACTGAAGCTTTCTTT
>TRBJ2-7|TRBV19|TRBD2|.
CASSRTSGNYEQYF
TGTGCCAGTAGCCGGACTAGCGGGAACTACGAGCAGTACTTC
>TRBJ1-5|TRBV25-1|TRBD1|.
CASSQGVGNQPQHF
TGTGCCAGCAGTCAGGGGGTCGGCAATCAGCCCCAGCATTTT
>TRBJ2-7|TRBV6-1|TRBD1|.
CASKGDRDRYEQYF
TGTGCCAGCAAAGGGGACAGGGACCGGTACGAGCAGTACTTC
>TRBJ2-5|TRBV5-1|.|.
CASSLTTTQETQYF
TGCGCCAGCAGCTTGACTACCACTCAAGAGACCCAGTACTTC
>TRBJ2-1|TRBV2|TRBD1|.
CASSEVRGPGNEQFF
TGTGCCAGCAGTGAAGTTAGGGGGCCAGGCAATGAGCAGTTCTTC
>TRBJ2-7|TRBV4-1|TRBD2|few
CASSQASGTGHEQYF
TGCGCCAGCAGCCAAGCTAGCGGGACCGGCCACGAGCAGTACTTC
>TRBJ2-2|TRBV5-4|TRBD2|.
CASSLGLAGVNTGELFF
TGTGCCAGCAGCTTGGGACTAGCGGGAGTAAACACCGGGGAGCTGTTTTTT
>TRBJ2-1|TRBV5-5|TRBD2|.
CASSFMLAVYNEQFF
TGTGCCAGCAGCTTCATGCTAGCGGTCTACAATGAGCAGTTCTTC
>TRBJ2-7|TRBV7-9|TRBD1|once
CASSSGQGSHEQYF
TGTGCCAGCAGCTCGGGACAGGGTTCCCACGAGCAGTACTTC
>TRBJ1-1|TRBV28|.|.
CASSRIGVFEYTEAFF
TGTGCCAGCAGCCGAATCGGGGTTTTCGAGTACACTGAAGCTTTCTTT
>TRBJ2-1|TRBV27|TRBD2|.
CASSLNSGNYYNEQFF
TGTGCCAGCAGTTTAAACAGCGGGAATTACTACAATGAGCAGTTCTTC